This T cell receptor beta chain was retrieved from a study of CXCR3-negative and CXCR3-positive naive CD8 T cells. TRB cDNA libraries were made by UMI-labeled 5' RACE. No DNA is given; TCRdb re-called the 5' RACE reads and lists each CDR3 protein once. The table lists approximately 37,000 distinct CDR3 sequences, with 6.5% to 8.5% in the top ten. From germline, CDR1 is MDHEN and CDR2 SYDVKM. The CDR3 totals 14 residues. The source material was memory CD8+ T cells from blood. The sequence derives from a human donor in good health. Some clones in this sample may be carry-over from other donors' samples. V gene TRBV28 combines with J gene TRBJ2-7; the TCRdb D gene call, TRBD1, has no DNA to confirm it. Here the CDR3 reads CASRSPGQGGEQYF.